This paragraph covers one T cell receptor beta chain sequence. This sample stems from a study of beta chain features in type 1 diabetes. Sequencing targeted expressed TCRB transcripts, as all isolated RNA had been reverse transcribed. Using immunoSEQ multiplex PCR, the repertoire was profiled, and TCRdb retains in-frame clones only, with some absent. The data contain about 130,000 clones, just over 9% of them singletons. This CDR3 comprises 14 residues. The V end was cut by 0 bases, the J end by 3 bases, with 7 bases between. Per the germline V gene, CDR1 is MGHDK and CDR2 is SYGVNS. Post-sort purity exceeded 95% for all sorted populations.

Sequencing input: central memory CD4+ T cells from blood. This rearrangement joins TRBV25-1 to TRBJ2-3, with a possible D match to TRBD1 (6 bases). The sequence derives from a man aged 18 to 29 in good health. This CDR3 is CASSEYGTTDTQYF. DNA of the CDR3: TGTGCCAGCAGTGAATACGGGACAACAGATACGCAGTATTTT.